A single sample is the source of the 13 T cell receptor beta chains below, sequenced in a study of OX40 agonist ivuxolimab in advanced cancers. Generated by immunoSEQ multiplex PCR, the TCRdb table keeps only in-frame clones and is missing some. This table holds about 83,000 clones, approximately 90% found once. The input for sequencing was CD4+ or CD8+ T cells sorted from blood, taken in a trial of the OX40 agonist ivuxolimab. These receptors were taken from an adult with an advanced solid tumor such as melanoma, head and neck, liver or kidney cancer.

The CDR3 loop is CASRPWRQGGPGELFF. DNA for the CDR3: TGCGCCAGCAGACCTTGGAGACAGGGCGGACCCGGGGAGCTGTTTTTT. The chain is built from TRBV5-1 and TRBJ2-2, with 7 nucleotides matching TRBD1. This CDR3 region has 16 residues. The germline V gene has CDR1 SGHRS and CDR2 YFSETQ. V lost 5 bases to trimming and J lost 6 bases; unmatched junction nucleotides: 13.

Written as DNA, the CDR3 is TGTGCCAGCAGTGGGGTCTCTAGCACAGATACGCAGTATTTT. This sequence encodes CASSGVSSTDTQYF. V gene TRBV2 combines with J gene TRBJ2-3; no definite D call. Trimming took 4 bases from V and 0 from J, leaving 8 bases between them. Germline lookup yields CDR1 SNHLY and CDR2 FYNNEI. The length of the CDR3 is 14 residues.

This clone was detected a few times. This chain joins TRBV7-6 and TRBJ2-7; 8 bases align to TRBD1. Germline CDR1 is SGHVS and CDR2 is FNYEAQ. CDR3 length: 15 amino acids. After removal of 1 base from V and 4 bases from J, the junction contained 6 bases not matched to a gene. The CDR3 here is CASSLGGTGGYEQYF. The CDR3 DNA is TGTGCCAGCAGCTTAGGAGGGACAGGAGGGTACGAGCAGTACTTC. Combining the CDR3 with reference TRBV7-6 and TRBJ2-7 gives the whole variable domain GAGVSQSPRYKVTKRGQDVALRCDPISGHVSLYWYRQALGQGPEFLTYFNYEAQQDKSGLPNDRFSAERPEGSISTLTIQRTEQRDSAMYRCASSLGGTGGYEQYFGPGTRLTVT.

V gene TRBV29-1 combines with J gene TRBJ1-3; no reliable D call. Looked up from germline, CDR1 is SQVTM and CDR2 is ANQGSEA. CDR3 length equals 17 residues. The V and J ends lost 7 bases and 2 bases respectively, with 24 bases between them. CDR3 DNA sequence: TGCAGCGCCGTGGCGCAGGATGAGCTTAGGCCTGGAAACACCATATATTTT. Amino acid sequence: CSAVAQDELRPGNTIYF.

This clone appeared once. The J gene is TRBJ2-5, the V gene TRBV19, with a possible D match to TRBD1 (6 bases). There are 15 residues in the CDR3. CDR1 LNHDA and CDR2 SQIVND come from the germline V gene (reference sequence). Trimming cost V 2 bases and J 2 bases, with 12 bases left between them. This CDR3 is CASSITQGGQETQYF. For the CDR3, the DNA is TGTGCCAGTAGTATAACACAGGGTGGACAAGAGACCCAGTACTTC. Looking up the rest from reference TRBV19 and TRBJ2-5 gives the full variable domain: DGGITQSPKYLFRKEGQNVTLSCEQNLNHDAMYWYRQDPGQGLRLIYYSQIVNDFQKGDIAEGYSVSREKKESFPLTVTSAQKNPTAFYLCASSITQGGQETQYFGPGTRLLVL.

This clone was recorded only once. The rearrangement joins TRBV5-1 to TRBJ2-5; weak D call: TRBD1 (5 bases). V was trimmed by 5 bases and J by 1 base, leaving 9 bases between them. This CDR3 has 13 residues. Germline V lookup: CDR1 SGHRS, CDR2 YFSETQ. Written as DNA, the CDR3 is TGCGCCAGCAGGTATGACAGCCAAGAGACCCAGTACTTC. Its translation is CASRYDSQETQYF.

The gene calls are TRBV15 and TRBJ2-1; possible D gene TRBD2, 6 bases. Germline CDR1 is LNHNV and CDR2 is YYDKDF (reference sequence). The CDR3 totals 14 residues. V lost 4 bases and J lost 4, with 11 bases in between. The CDR3 sequence is CATSKTGAYNEQFF. The CDR3 DNA is TGTGCCACCAGCAAAACGGGAGCTTACAATGAGCAGTTCTTC.

The V gene is TRBV5-4, the J gene TRBJ1-2, with D perhaps matching TRBD1 (6 bases). V gave up 0 bases and J gave up 4 bases, with 10 bases separating them. The germline CDR1 and CDR2 sequences are SGHNT and YYREEE (reference sequence). This CDR3 contains 14 residues. The CDR3 here is CASSLGQATYGYTF. DNA for the CDR3: TGTGCCAGCAGCTTGGGACAGGCCACCTATGGCTACACCTTC.

The chain carries TRBV4-1 and TRBJ2-2, with 7 bases identical to TRBD2. The CDR3 is 15 amino acids. Germline V lookup: CDR1 MGHRA, CDR2 YSYEKL. V lost 4 bases and J lost 6; bases outside the gene matches: 8. The CDR3 protein is CASSLDTAGAGELFF. The CDR3 DNA reads as TGCGCCAGCAGCCTGGATACCGCGGGAGCCGGGGAGCTGTTTTTT.

The count of this clone is one. The chain combines TRBV11-2 with TRBJ1-5, with D unclear. CDR3 length equals 13 residues. Germline loops: CDR1 SGHAT, CDR2 FQNNGV. Trimming shortened V by 3 bases and J by 7 bases, and 10 bases separated the two germline ends. The CDR3 region has the DNA TGTGCCAGCAGCTTCACCCCAGGCCAGCCCCAGCATTTT. This gives the protein CASSFTPGQPQHF.

The V gene is TRBV19, the J gene TRBJ1-5; D not certain. V was trimmed by 4 bases and J by 5 bases, leaving 9 bases between them. The CDR3 length is 13 residues. Germline V CDR1 and CDR2: LNHDA, SQIVND (reference sequence). CDR3 bases: TGTGCCAGTAGTAAGTACGGAGATCAGCCCCAGCATTTT. Translation: CASSKYGDQPQHF.

This chain links TRBV25-1 with TRBJ1-6, with 12 bases aligning to TRBD1. Trimming removed 2 bases from V and 8 bases from J; junction bases left unmatched: 1. There are 15 residues in the CDR3. Germline V gene data show CDR1 as MGHDK and CDR2 as SYGVNS. The CDR3 loop is CASSERDRGHSPLHF. In DNA, the CDR3 is TGTGCCAGCAGTGAAAGGGACAGGGGGCATTCACCCCTCCACTTT. The full variable domain, completed using reference TRBV25-1 and TRBJ1-6, is EADIYQTPRYLVIGTGKKITLECSQTMGHDKMYWYQQDPGMELHLIHYSYGVNSTEKGDLSSESTVSRIRTEHFPLTLESARPSHTSQYLCASSERDRGHSPLHFGNGTRLTVT.

This chain uses TRBV2 with TRBJ1-5; 7 bases align to TRBD1. The CDR3 contains 17 residues. Germline values: CDR1 SNHLY, CDR2 FYNNEI. Trimming at V came to 3 bases and at J to 2 bases, leaving 10 bases not matched to a gene. This CDR3 is CASSEGRGVQGNQPQHF. In DNA form, the CDR3 reads TGTGCCAGCAGTGAGGGCAGGGGGGTCCAGGGCAATCAGCCCCAGCATTTT.